Listed below are T cell receptor beta chains from one sample, sequenced in a study of regulatory T cells in long-lasting Graves disease. TCRdb re-called the multiplex PCR reads through MiXCR, storing one row per CDR3 protein. The repertoire consists of around 250,000 distinct CDR3 sequences, with 18% occurring once and the leading ten covering 14%. The sample was also reused in another study, on T cells in Graves' hyperthyroidism and ophthalmopathy.

The sample consisted of peripheral blood mononuclear cells (PBMCs), taken at new diagnosis, from a patient treated with antithyroid drugs. These receptors were collected from a woman aged 25 to 45 with Graves disease. Each CDR3 is given without its conserved first and last residue.

v_call cdr3_aa
TRBV12-5 ASGLATGTEGPRPEAF
TRBV6-2/TRBV6-3 ASSYGSSTDTQY
TRBV15 ATSSTGTTYEKLF
TRBV27 ASRIQETQY
TRBV5-1 ASSLGGTNTGELF
TRBV3-1 ASSQDTGQETQY
TRBV29-1 SVEDRASPQH
TRBV6-1 ASMGNQPQH
TRBV20-1 SARDTGTTYGYT
TRBV3-1 ASSAGQGAGSYT
TRBV18 ASSLNSLGNYGYT
TRBV18 ASSPTSQGGSYGYT
TRBV20-1 SAKRGTANTEAF
TRBV12-5 ASGPGGGTEAF
TRBV19 ASRDDQGVGKLF
TRBV2 ASSAGYGYT
TRBV6-1 ASSPGSGTYSGNTIY
TRBV30 AWSTVGQIGQF
TRBV4-1 ASSQGSVETQY
TRBV20-1 SARWGGRNEQF
TRBV6-1 ASSPGLVSYEQY
TRBV7-9 ASSLVGGMNTEAF
TRBV6-2/TRBV6-3 ASSYSRVGANVLT
TRBV7-2 ASSRQDRGGQPQH
TRBV20-1 SVAGGRPYNEQF
TRBV5-1 ASSLDGGNYGYT
TRBV12-3/TRBV12-4 ASSLFGASDTQY
TRBV20-1 SARQKNNYGYT
TRBV20-1 SAEDRGSTDTQY
TRBV9 ASSVDTENTEAF
TRBV7-9 ASSSWTSRAYNEQF
TRBV27 ASSYDPGSEQF
TRBV15 ATSRRDLETQY
TRBV15 ATSRDRGRSEAF
TRBV27 ASSSGTYTNTGELF
TRBV5-1 ASSLGSGWQEFQETQY
TRBV10-1 ASSEEPRGQPQH
TRBV6-9 ASSYSAPTGRTDAQY
TRBV7-9 ASSVDGLTNIQY
TRBV9 ASSSSGTHNYGYT
TRBV7-9 ASEPGQGRSAF
TRBV20-1 SAPPGQGATDTQY
TRBV11-2 ASSFKESDSPLH
TRBV6-5 ASSYGVDRGTDTQY
TRBV20-1 SADRAGASYEQY
TRBV10-3 AISESGGEHGYT